These T cell receptor beta chains were read from a single sample in a study of cytomegalovirus exposure and HLA in healthy donors. Repertoires were generated with immunoSEQ multiplex PCR, while TCRdb's copy carries only in-frame clones and drops some. The top ten clones hold about 0.91% of a sample with about 330,000 clones, roughly 85% of them seen once. The sequenced sample was PBMCs. These receptors all come from a young woman in good health and CMV-seronegative. CDR3s include the opening cysteine and the closing phenylalanine or tryptophan. D genes are given only for firm matches. Clone sizes are given selectively: once, few, many, or a class where the clone is expanded.

CDR3 DNA | CDR3 protein | J gene | clone size | V gene | D gene
TGTGCCAGCTCAGCGGGACAGGAGAGGGGCTACACCTTC | CASSAGQERGYTF | TRBJ1-2 | . | TRBV18 | TRBD1
TGCAGTGCCGAGACAGGGTTCAGGCCCACCTTC | CSAETGFRPTF | TRBJ1-2 | . | TRBV20-1 | TRBD1
TGCGCCAGCAGTACCGGGGCGGGAGCCAATGAAAAACTGTTTTTT | CASSTGAGANEKLFF | TRBJ1-4 | once | TRBV5-1 | .
TGTGCCAGCAGCACGGGACAGGGTATCAATTACGAGCAGTACTTC | CASSTGQGINYEQYF | TRBJ2-7 | . | TRBV7-9 | TRBD1
TGTGCCTCCTGGGAGACAGGGAATCTCTTCGCGGCTTTCTTT | CASWETGNLFAAFF | TRBJ1-1 | . | TRBV27 | TRBD1
TGTGCCAGCAGCATAACTAGCGACCCCACAGATACGCAGTATTTT | CASSITSDPTDTQYF | TRBJ2-3 | . | TRBV7-7 | TRBD2
TGTGCCAGCAGCTTAGTTCCCCCTACTAGCGGGAGCCACTTGGGGGAGCAGTACTTC | CASSLVPPTSGSHLGEQYF | TRBJ2-7 | . | TRBV7-2 | TRBD2
TGCAGCGTTGAAGATGCCGGGAGCACAGATACGCAGTATTTT | CSVEDAGSTDTQYF | TRBJ2-3 | once | TRBV29-1 | .
TGTGCCAGCTCAGCGGGGACAGGGCTAGGTTACGAGCAGTACTTC | CASSAGTGLGYEQYF | TRBJ2-7 | . | TRBV18 | TRBD1
TGTGCCAGCAGCTCCTCCCTACTAGCGGGAGTCTCCTCCTACGAGCAGTACTTC | CASSSSLLAGVSSYEQYF | TRBJ2-7 | . | TRBV5-5 | TRBD2
TGTGCCAGCAGCCCGGGACTAGCGGAGGTCAATGAGCAGTTCTTC | CASSPGLAEVNEQFF | TRBJ2-1 | . | TRBV7-2 | TRBD2
TGTGCCAGCAGTTCCCCCAACACGGAAAAACTGTTTTTT | CASSSPNTEKLFF | TRBJ1-4 | . | TRBV28 | .
TGTGCCAGCAGTCTCCTTCCGGGGGAAAGCAATCAGCCCCAGCATTTT | CASSLLPGESNQPQHF | TRBJ1-5 | . | TRBV28 | .
TGTGCCAGTAGTAAAGCTAGCGGGAGGGATATCAATGAGCAGTTCTTC | CASSKASGRDINEQFF | TRBJ2-1 | . | TRBV19 | TRBD2
TGTGCCAGCTCACCCCCGGGACAGGGGGCGGGAGAGCAGTACTTC | CASSPPGQGAGEQYF | TRBJ2-7 | . | TRBV18 | TRBD1
TGTGCCAGCAGGGGGACTGTTTGGGACAATCAGCCCCAGCATTTT | CASRGTVWDNQPQHF | TRBJ1-5 | . | TRBV6-1 | .
TGTGCCAGCAGAGGACAGGGCCCTGAAGCTTTCTTT | CASRGQGPEAFF | TRBJ1-1 | . | TRBV6-6 | TRBD1
TGTGCCAGCAGCCACGGGGGGTTTGGAGAGACCCAGTACTTC | CASSHGGFGETQYF | TRBJ2-5 | . | TRBV6-6 | TRBD2
TGCAGCGTCCACGGACTAGCGGGAGGAGGAGAGCAGTTCTTC | CSVHGLAGGGEQFF | TRBJ2-1 | . | TRBV29-1 | TRBD2
TGCGCCAGCAGCTTGACAGGGGCCTCCTACGAGCAGTACTTC | CASSLTGASYEQYF | TRBJ2-7 | few | TRBV5-1 | TRBD1
TGTGCCAGCAGCGTCACCAGCTCCTACGAGCAGTACTTC | CASSVTSSYEQYF | TRBJ2-7 | . | TRBV13 | .
TGTGCCAGCACTGAGAGGCCCGTCGGCCCCTACGAGCAGTACTTC | CASTERPVGPYEQYF | TRBJ2-7 | few | TRBV2 | .
TGCGCCAGCAGCCTCTTAACTAATGAAAAACTGTTTTTT | CASSLLTNEKLFF | TRBJ1-4 | . | TRBV5-1 | .
TGTGCCAGCAGTACCGGGACAGGGTCATCGGGACAAAATCAGCCCCAGCATTTT | CASSTGTGSSGQNQPQHF | TRBJ1-5 | . | TRBV27 | TRBD1